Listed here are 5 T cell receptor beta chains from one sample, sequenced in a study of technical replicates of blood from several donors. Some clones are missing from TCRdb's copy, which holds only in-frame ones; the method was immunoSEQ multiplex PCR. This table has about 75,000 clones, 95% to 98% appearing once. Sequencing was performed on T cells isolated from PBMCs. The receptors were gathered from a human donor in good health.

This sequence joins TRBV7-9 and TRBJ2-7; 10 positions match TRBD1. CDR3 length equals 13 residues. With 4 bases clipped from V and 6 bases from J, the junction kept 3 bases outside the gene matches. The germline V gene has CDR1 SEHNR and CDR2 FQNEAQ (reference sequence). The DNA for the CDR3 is TGTGCCAGCAGCTGGGACAGGGGAGGCGAGCAGTACTTC. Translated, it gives CASSWDRGGEQYF. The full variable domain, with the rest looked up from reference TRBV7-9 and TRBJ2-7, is DTGVSQNPRHKITKRGQNVTFRCDPISEHNRLYWYRQTLGQGPEFLTYFQNEAQLEKSRLLSDRFSAERPKGSFSTLEIQRTEQGDSAMYLCASSWDRGGEQYFGPGTRLTVT.

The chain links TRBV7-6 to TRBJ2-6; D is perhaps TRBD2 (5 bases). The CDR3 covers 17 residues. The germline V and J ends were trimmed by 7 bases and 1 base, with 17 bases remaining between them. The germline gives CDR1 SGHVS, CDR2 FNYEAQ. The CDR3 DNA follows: TGTGCCAGCACCCTGACGGGATCGGGTTCTGGGGCCAACGTCCTGACTTTC. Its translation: CASTLTGSGSGANVLTF.

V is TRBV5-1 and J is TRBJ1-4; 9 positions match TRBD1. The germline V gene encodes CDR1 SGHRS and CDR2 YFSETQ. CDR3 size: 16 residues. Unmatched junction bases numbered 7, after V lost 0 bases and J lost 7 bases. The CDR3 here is CASSLAVGQGSEKLFF. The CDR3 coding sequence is TGCGCCAGCAGCTTGGCCGTGGGACAGGGTTCTGAAAAACTGTTTTTT.

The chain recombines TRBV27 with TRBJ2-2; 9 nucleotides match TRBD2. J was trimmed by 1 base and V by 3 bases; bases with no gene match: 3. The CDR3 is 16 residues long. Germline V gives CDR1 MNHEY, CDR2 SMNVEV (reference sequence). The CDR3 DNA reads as TGTGCCAGCAGTTTGGTTAGCGGGGGGAACACCGGGGAGCTGTTTTTT. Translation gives CASSLVSGGNTGELFF.

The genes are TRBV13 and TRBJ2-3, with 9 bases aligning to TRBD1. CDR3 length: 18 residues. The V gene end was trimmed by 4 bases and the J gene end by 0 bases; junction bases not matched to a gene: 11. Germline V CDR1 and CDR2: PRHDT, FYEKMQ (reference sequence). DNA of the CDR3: TGTGCCAGCAGCTCCTCCAGGACAGGGGACTATAGCACAGATACGCAGTATTTT. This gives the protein CASSSSRTGDYSTDTQYF.